The 22 T cell receptor beta chains in this list originate from one sample, sequenced in a study of graft-versus-host responses after intestinal transplantation. Only in-frame clones appear in the TCRdb table, and some are missing; sequencing was by immunoSEQ multiplex PCR. The table includes 93,000 or so clones, approximately 94% detected once. No antigen is known for these receptors. The input for sequencing was unstimulated CD8+ T cells sorted from spleen or lymph node cells, taken before intestinal transplant. The receptors stem from a human donor who received an intestinal transplant.

A single count supports this clone. The chain combines TRBV10-3 with TRBJ2-1; 8 nucleotides match TRBD2. CDR1 is ENHRY and CDR2 is SYGVKD in the germline V gene. Trimming removed 8 bases from V and 7 bases from J; junction bases left unmatched: 10. This CDR3 has 14 amino acids. The CDR3 DNA reads as TGTGCCATCGGTTCTAGCGGGCCGGTGAATGAGCAGTTCTTC. Residues: CAIGSSGPVNEQFF.

This clone was observed a single time. This chain connects TRBV28 to TRBJ2-7; D possibly corresponds to TRBD1 (6 bases). The CDR3 is 13 residues long. Germline V gene lookup returns CDR1 MDHEN and CDR2 SYDVKM. V was cut by 4 bases and J by 3 bases, with 10 bases left in between. The CDR3, as DNA: TGTGCCAGCAGTTCGGACAGATTCTACGAGCAGTACTTC. Translation gives CASSSDRFYEQYF.

This chain uses TRBV19 with TRBJ2-7, with 10 nucleotides matching TRBD2. With 3 bases clipped from V and 5 bases from J, the junction kept 7 bases outside the gene matches. CDR3 size: 15 residues. CDR1 and CDR2 from the germline V gene are LNHDA and SQIVND (reference sequence). CDR3 in DNA: TGTGCCAGTAGTATCAGAGGGACTAGCGTAGACGAGCAGTACTTC. Residues: CASSIRGTSVDEQYF.

This sequence joins TRBV11-2 and TRBJ1-2, with D tentatively TRBD1 (6 bases). V was shortened by 5 bases and J by 6 bases, with 22 bases between the two germline ends. The CDR3 extends over 16 amino acids. The germline V gene has CDR1 SGHAT and CDR2 FQNNGV. The CDR3 bases are TGTGCCAGCAGCGCTCAACAGGGAAGTTGGGCTGATGGCTACACCTTC. Its protein is CASSAQQGSWADGYTF.

The V gene is TRBV7-9, the J gene TRBJ2-5; D gene unclear. Germline V gene lookup returns CDR1 SEHNR and CDR2 FQNEAQ (reference sequence). The V gene lost 6 bases and the J gene lost 5 bases, with 10 bases spanning the gap. The CDR3 is made up of 12 amino acids. The CDR3 sequence: CASSFFGETQYF. In DNA, the CDR3 is TGTGCCAGCAGTTTCTTCGGGGAGACCCAGTACTTC.

This clone was seen only a few times. This chain connects TRBV19 to TRBJ2-6; 8 bases map to TRBD2. Germline V CDR1 and CDR2: LNHDA, SQIVND (reference sequence). The CDR3 loop spans 14 amino acids. V gave up 8 bases and J gave up 3 bases; unmatched junction bases: 3. For the CDR3, the DNA is TGTGCCAGTCGGGGGGGGTTTGGGGCCAACGTCCTGACTTTC. It encodes CASRGGFGANVLTF.

The chain joins TRBV5-1 to TRBJ2-3; D remains unclear. Between the trimmed V and J ends, which lost 2 bases and 6 bases, there was a span of 10 bases. The CDR3 length is 13 residues. CDR1 is SGHRS, CDR2 YFSETQ, per germline. The CDR3 protein is CASSLPPDDTQYF. Written as DNA, the CDR3 is TGCGCCAGCAGCTTACCCCCGGACGATACGCAGTATTTT.

This CDR3 is CASSEGGLGDTQYF. The CDR3 DNA reads TGTGCCAGCAGTGAAGGGGGACTAGGAGATACGCAGTATTTT. V gene TRBV2 combines with J gene TRBJ2-3; TRBD2 agrees at 8 bases. Per the germline V gene, CDR1 is SNHLY and CDR2 is FYNNEI. V was pared by 1 base and J by 5 bases, with 2 bases of the junction left unmatched. The CDR3 is 14 residues long.

This chain links TRBV29-1 with TRBJ2-7; 10 bases match TRBD1. The CDR3 is 13 residues long. From germline, CDR1 is SQVTM and CDR2 ANQGSEA. The trim removed 6 bases at V and 2 bases at J, leaving 4 bases unmatched. Here the CDR3 reads CSVSGTGAYEQYF. Written as DNA, the CDR3 is TGCAGCGTGAGTGGGACAGGGGCCTACGAGCAGTACTTC.

The V and J genes are TRBV5-6 and TRBJ2-5, with a weak D call TRBD2 (6 bases). CDR3 length: 14 amino acids. V was clipped by 6 bases and J by 7 bases, with 19 bases between them. Looked up from germline, CDR1 is SGHDT and CDR2 is YYEEEE. CDR3 residues: CASMGKGGAGTQYF. The CDR3 coding sequence is TGTGCCAGCATGGGAAAAGGCGGGGCGGGGACCCAGTACTTC.

The V gene is TRBV11-2, the J gene TRBJ2-3; D gene uncertain. CDR3 length equals 14 residues. The ends were cut back, 1 base at V and 6 bases at J, with 11 bases in the middle. CDR1 is SGHAT and CDR2 is FQNNGV in the germline V gene. The CDR3 sequence is CASSLGAWGDTQYF. In DNA, the CDR3 is TGTGCCAGCAGCTTAGGAGCGTGGGGTGATACGCAGTATTTT.

The chain links TRBV4-1 to TRBJ2-3; possible D gene TRBD2, 7 bases. Looked up from germline, CDR1 is MGHRA and CDR2 is YSYEKL. The length of the CDR3 is 16 residues. V was cut by 3 bases and J by 3 bases, with 16 bases left in between. CDR3 nucleotide sequence: TGCGCCAGCAGCCAGGATGGAGGGGGGGAGACAGATACGCAGTATTTT. Encoded protein: CASSQDGGGETDTQYF.

The chain is built from TRBV13 and TRBJ2-3, with D possibly being TRBD1 or TRBD2 (6 bases each). CDR3 length: 15 amino acids. The germline gives CDR1 PRHDT, CDR2 FYEKMQ (reference sequence). V shed 2 bases and J shed 3 bases, with 12 bases lying between them. This CDR3 is CASSLWRGETDTQYF. The CDR3 DNA sequence: TGTGCCAGCAGCTTATGGAGGGGGGAAACAGATACGCAGTATTTT.

The chain uses TRBV5-1 and TRBJ2-2, with 9 bases that match TRBD1. Germline CDR1 is SGHRS and CDR2 is YFSETQ. This CDR3 is 15 amino acids long. The junction had 4 bases not matched to a gene; V was cut back by 0 bases and J by 7 bases. The CDR3 is CASSLGDRADGELFF. CDR3 sequence (DNA): TGCGCCAGCAGCTTGGGGGACAGGGCGGACGGGGAGCTGTTTTTT.

The chain couples TRBV19 to TRBJ2-7; 9 nucleotides match TRBD2. This CDR3 region has 15 residues. Losses at the gene ends were 3 bases for V and 4 bases for J; bases not matched to a gene: 7. CDR1 and CDR2 (germline): LNHDA, SQIVND (reference sequence). The DNA of the CDR3 is TGTGCCAGTAGTATCCTTAGCGGGGGTGAGTACGAGCAGTACTTC. The encoded protein is CASSILSGGEYEQYF.

This chain links TRBV2 with TRBJ1-5; possibly TRBD1 for D (5 bases). V was trimmed by 5 bases and J by 5 bases, leaving 16 bases between them. Germline V gene data show CDR1 as SNHLY and CDR2 as FYNNEI. CDR3 size: 15 residues. CDR3 amino acids: CASSFPQGPDQPQHF. The CDR3 coding sequence is TGTGCCAGCAGTTTTCCTCAGGGACCAGATCAGCCCCAGCATTTT. Combining the CDR3 with reference TRBV2 and TRBJ1-5 gives the whole variable domain EPEVTQTPSHQVTQMGQEVILRCVPISNHLYFYWYRQILGQKVEFLVSFYNNEISEKSEIFDDQFSVERPDGSNFTLKIRSTKLEDSAMYFCASSFPQGPDQPQHFGDGTRLSIL.

This clone was seen a handful of times. The chain combines TRBV21-1 with TRBJ2-7. TRBV21-1 is a pseudogene. The CDR3 has 14 amino acids. Here the CDR3 reads CARAGGPLFYEQYF. The CDR3 coding sequence is TGTGCCAGGGCTGGGGGTCCTCTCTTCTACGAGCAGTACTTC.

This chain uses TRBV10-2 with TRBJ2-7; 7 nucleotides agree with TRBD1. J was trimmed by 2 bases and V by 6 bases; bases with no gene match: 7. The germline gives CDR1 WSHSY, CDR2 SAAADI. The CDR3 extends over 14 amino acids. The CDR3 nucleotides read TGCGCCAGCAGGACAGGGACCATGGCCTACGAGCAGTACTTC. Protein sequence: CASRTGTMAYEQYF.

V is TRBV14 and J is TRBJ2-7, with 8 bases fitting TRBD2. In germline, CDR1 is SGHDN, CDR2 FVKESK. J was trimmed by 2 bases and V by 0 bases; bases with no gene match: 6. There are 16 residues in the CDR3. The DNA of the CDR3 is TGTGCCAGCAGCCAAGACCGGGGGGGGACCCCCTACGAGCAGTACTTC. Protein: CASSQDRGGTPYEQYF.

This clone was counted once. The rearrangement links TRBV4-1 to TRBJ2-1; TRBD1 matches at 8 bases. The V and J ends lost 1 base and 8 bases, in that order; junction bases with no gene match: 10. This CDR3 has 16 residues. Germline CDR1 reads MGHRA; CDR2 reads YSYEKL. CDR3 coding DNA: TGCGCCAGCAGCCAAGTGGAGCGACAGGGGTTCCATGAGCAGTTCTTC. It yields the protein CASSQVERQGFHEQFF.

The gene calls are TRBV12-5 and TRBJ2-5; 8 bases fit TRBD2. Germline CDR1 and CDR2: LGHNT and FRNRAP. Trimming took 6 bases from V and 6 from J; bases not matched to a gene: 6. This CDR3 contains 13 residues. The CDR3 DNA is TGTGCTAGTGGCGCGGGGGGCCTCAAGACCCAGTACTTC. The encoded protein is CASGAGGLKTQYF.

This chain connects TRBV2 to TRBJ2-3, with 9 nucleotides matching TRBD2. This CDR3 comprises 15 residues. Germline V gives CDR1 SNHLY, CDR2 FYNNEI. J gave up 4 bases and V 4 bases, and 6 bases lay outside the gene matches. CDR3 sequence: CASSVGRGGADTQYF. The CDR3 DNA is TGTGCCAGCAGTGTGGGGCGGGGGGGAGCAGATACGCAGTATTTT.